This record looks at one T cell receptor beta chain sequence and its context. Its antigen is unidentified. This sample stems from a study of shared clonotypes between healthy human individuals. Study overall: A couple of women and a few men aged 18 to 49 served as donors.

Only in-frame clones appear in the TCRdb table, and some are missing; sequencing was by immunoSEQ multiplex PCR. The sample records approximately 940,000 clones, 60% to 85% being singletons. Points from the study as a whole: Generally, estimated richness proved larger in naive subsets than it did in memory subsets. Roughly 4.6% of naive CD4 clonotypes were common to a handful of donors.

The ends were cut back, 4 bases at V and 4 bases at J, with 7 bases in the middle. This CDR3 has 12 residues. Germline V gene data show CDR1 as SQVTM and CDR2 as ANQGSEA. The sequenced sample was memory CD4+ T cells sorted from blood. Subset here: CD45RA-negative fraction. This receptor was taken from a man between 18 and 29 years old in good health. The rearrangement uses TRBV29-1 and TRBJ2-2; D perhaps matches TRBD1 (5 bases). CDR3 residues: CSVGQPTGELFF. In DNA, the CDR3 is TGCAGCGTTGGACAGCCCACCGGGGAGCTGTTTTTT.